This entry is about one TCR beta chain. The source of the sample is a study of tumor T cells in aggressive B-cell lymphoma. Using immunoSEQ multiplex PCR, the repertoire was profiled, and TCRdb retains in-frame clones only, with some absent. The sample has several thousand clones; roughly 88% are singletons. The CDR3 is 14 residues long. Germline V gene lookup returns CDR1 MNHNS and CDR2 SASEGT. Trimming took off 6 bases at V and 3 bases at J, with 11 bases between the two ends. The receptor comes from an adult with diffuse large B cell lymphoma. Some clones in this sample may be carry-over from other donors' samples. This chain joins TRBV6-1 and TRBJ2-2; D is uncertain. Sequencing input: tumor tissue. CDR3 sequence: CASSAPSDTGELFF. CDR3 nucleotide sequence: TGTGCCAGCAGCGCCCCCTCAGACACCGGGGAGCTGTTTTTT.